This T cell receptor beta chain stems from a study of blood T cell repertoires in COVID-19. Across the study: Acute and convalescent COVID-19 specimens originated in the United States, Italy and Spain. Sources were T cells, B-cell-depleted T cells, or PBMCs; the material itself was cDNA or gDNA.

Per the study methods: Estimates of nucleated cell counts were drawn from the amplification of reference gene primers. Measured with immunoSEQ multiplex PCR; TCRdb has only the in-frame clones, and not every one. V, J and clone size are taken as reported in that table, and D and trimming were inferred from the DNA itself. The repertoire has around 230,000 clones, roughly 80% of them found once; the top ten carry around 12%. Germline V CDR1 and CDR2: MDHEN, SYDVKM. The length of the CDR3 is 12 residues. Trimming took 8 bases from V and 7 from J; bases not matched to a gene: 1. The TCR sequence derives from a woman aged 55-75 years with active or convalescent COVID-19. The V and J genes are TRBV28 and TRBJ1-6, with TRBD1 matching over 8 bases. Material: peripheral blood. The CDR3, as DNA: TGTGCCAGCGGACAGGGAAATTCACCCCTCCACTTT. Protein product: CASGQGNSPLHF.